The next 15 T cell receptor beta chains were all read from a single sample in a study of cytomegalovirus exposure and HLA in healthy donors. Only in-frame clones appear in the TCRdb table, and some are missing; sequencing was by immunoSEQ multiplex PCR. The repertoire holds under 150,000 clones, around nine tenths seen once, with around 10% in the top ten. Material for sequencing was PBMCs. These receptor sequences come from a man aged 18 to 29 in good health and CMV-seropositive.

This clone was counted once. V gene TRBV29-1 combines with J gene TRBJ2-7, with 7 bases matching TRBD2. The CDR3 covers 12 residues. Germline V gene lookup returns CDR1 SQVTM and CDR2 ANQGSEA. The ends lost 7 bases at V and 3 bases at J; junction bases unmatched: 6. CDR3 nucleotide sequence: TGCAGCGGGGGGGACTACAGCTACGAGCAGTACTTC. It encodes CSGGDYSYEQYF.

Of note for this clone: At the DNA level, this CDR3 is encoded by other sequences in the same sample as well. The V call is TRBV5-1, the J call TRBJ1-1; TRBD1 is a possible D gene (6 bases). The CDR3 spans 13 residues. Germline values: CDR1 SGHRS, CDR2 YFSETQ. Trimming took off 4 bases at V and 1 base at J, with 8 bases between the two ends. The chain's CDR3 is CASSGTPNTEAFF. In DNA form, the CDR3 reads TGCGCCAGCAGCGGGACACCGAACACTGAAGCTTTCTTT.

The V gene is TRBV6-5, the J gene TRBJ1-1; D is ambiguous. Germline CDR1 reads MNHEY; CDR2 reads SVGAGI. V lost 2 bases and J lost 1, with 5 bases in between. The CDR3 is made up of 13 amino acids. Here the CDR3 DNA reads TGTGCCAGCAGTTACACCAGGAACACTGAAGCTTTCTTT. This codes for CASSYTRNTEAFF.

This clone was detected many times. The chain joins TRBV27 to TRBJ2-2; unclear D gene. The CDR3 has 14 amino acids. In germline, CDR1 is MNHEY, CDR2 SMNVEV (reference sequence). The germline V and J ends were trimmed by 6 bases and 0 bases, with 8 bases remaining between them. This chain's CDR3 is CASRRFANTGELFF. The CDR3 nucleotides read TGTGCCAGCAGGCGATTCGCGAACACCGGGGAGCTGTTTTTT.

The chain recombines TRBV9 with TRBJ2-1, with 9 positions matching TRBD1. CDR3 size: 15 residues. Per the germline V gene, CDR1 is SGDLS and CDR2 is YYNGEE. Unmatched junction bases numbered 9, after V lost 7 bases and J lost 4 bases. The CDR3 DNA is TGTGCCAGCGGACAAACGGGACAGGGTTACAATGAGCAGTTCTTC. It specifies CASGQTGQGYNEQFF.

V gene TRBV6-1 combines with J gene TRBJ1-2; D is uncertain. CDR1 MNHNS and CDR2 SASEGT come from the germline V gene. V was pared by 2 bases and J by 8 bases, with 18 bases between. The CDR3 is made up of 15 amino acids. The CDR3 nucleotides read TGTGCCAGCAGTGAAAGTGCGGGGAGGTTCGGGGGCTACACCTTC. Translated: CASSESAGRFGGYTF.

This chain links TRBV5-6 with TRBJ2-2, with TRBD1 matching over 9 bases. With V trimmed by 6 bases and J by 4 bases, 7 bases remained unmatched. From germline, CDR1 is SGHDT and CDR2 YYEEEE. There are 15 residues in the CDR3. CDR3 DNA sequence: TGTGCCAGCATTCGACAGGGGGTGTCCACCGGGGAGCTGTTTTTT. It codes for CASIRQGVSTGELFF. Full variable domain (missing parts from reference TRBV5-6 and TRBJ2-2): DAGVTQSPTHLIKTRGQQVTLRCSPKSGHDTVSWYQQALGQGPQFIFQYYEEEERQRGNFPDRFSGHQFPNYSSELNVNALLLGDSALYLCASIRQGVSTGELFFGEGSRLTVL.

The chain uses TRBV27 and TRBJ1-6; D not certain. The germline V gene has CDR1 MNHEY and CDR2 SMNVEV (reference sequence). Trimming removed 5 bases from V and 0 bases from J, with 14 bases in between. CDR3 size: 17 residues. This CDR3 reads CASSPLPGSSYNSPLHF. The DNA for the CDR3 is TGTGCCAGCAGTCCTCTTCCGGGGAGCTCCTATAATTCACCCCTCCACTTT.

This clone showed up just once. The chain links TRBV30 to TRBJ1-1; possible D gene TRBD1, 5 bases. The CDR3 is made up of 12 amino acids. Germline V CDR1 and CDR2: GTSNPN, SVGIG (reference sequence). Trimming cost V 2 bases and J 5 bases, with 9 bases left between them. Here the CDR3 reads CAWSLEGTEAFF. CDR3 bases: TGTGCCTGGAGTTTGGAGGGGACTGAAGCTTTCTTT.

The rearrangement joins TRBV27 to TRBJ2-6; no clear D gene. The CDR3 contains 15 residues. The V gene lost 6 bases and the J gene lost 3 bases, with 12 bases spanning the gap. Per germline, CDR1 MNHEY and CDR2 SMNVEV (reference sequence). CDR3 DNA sequence: TGTGCCAGCAGCCCGGGTGGTGTTGGGGCCAACGTCCTGACTTTC. Translated, it gives CASSPGGVGANVLTF.

As DNA, the CDR3 is TGTGCCAGCAGCTTCGGTTTAGGAGCGAATGGCTACACCTTC. This encodes CASSFGLGANGYTF. V is TRBV5-6 and J is TRBJ1-2, with unresolved D. Germline V gene sequence: CDR1 SGHDT, CDR2 YYEEEE. The length of the CDR3 is 14 residues. The V end was cut by 2 bases, the J end by 6 bases, with 14 bases between.

The rearrangement joins TRBV11-2 to TRBJ1-1; maybe TRBD1 (5 bases). There are 13 residues in the CDR3. Trimming stripped 1 base from V and 10 bases from J, with 13 bases between. Germline loops: CDR1 SGHAT, CDR2 FQNNGV. The CDR3 nucleotides are TGTGCCAGCAGCTTAGGCAGGGTAGTCGGAGCTTTCTTT. It is translated as CASSLGRVVGAFF.

The V gene is TRBV7-8, the J gene TRBJ2-7, with D tentatively TRBD1 (6 bases). The CDR3 is made up of 12 amino acids. The V end lost 9 bases, the J end lost 4 bases, and 13 bases lay between the germline ends. Germline assignment: CDR1 SGHVS and CDR2 FQNEAQ. This CDR3 is CASRTENYEQYF. CDR3 DNA: TGTGCCAGTCGGACAGAGAATTACGAGCAGTACTTC. The full variable domain, in which reference TRBV7-8 and TRBJ2-7 provide the parts outside the CDR3, is GAGVSQSPRYKVAKRGQDVALRCDPISGHVSLFWYQQALGQGPEFLTYFQNEAQLDKSGLPSDRFFAERPEGSVSTLKIQRTQQEDSAVYLCASRTENYEQYFGPGTRLTVT.

CDR3 DNA sequence: TGTGCCAGCAGCATGGACAGTTACGAGCAGTACTTC. Its protein is CASSMDSYEQYF. The chain combines TRBV7-6 with TRBJ2-7, with a weak D call TRBD1 (6 bases). From germline, CDR1 is SGHVS and CDR2 FNYEAQ. The CDR3 covers 12 residues. Trimming pared 5 bases from V and 4 bases from J, leaving 9 bases between.

The rearrangement joins TRBV7-6 to TRBJ2-1, with D possibly TRBD2 on 6 matching bases. In germline, CDR1 is SGHVS, CDR2 FNYEAQ. This CDR3 region has 13 residues. V dropped 1 base and J dropped 7 bases, with 8 bases sitting between them. The CDR3 protein is CASSLGGRNEQFF. In DNA form, the CDR3 reads TGTGCCAGCAGCTTAGGTGGGAGGAATGAGCAGTTCTTC.